The sequence of this T cell receptor beta chain was determined in a study of cytomegalovirus exposure and HLA in healthy donors. The study's findings and limits: Presence/absence analyses rested on an assumption that sequencing depth was roughly uniform across donors. Certain sequence variants were highly shared and formed a cluster, and this cluster was likely a sequencing artifact.

As concerns this clone: No antigen is known for it.

This CDR3 is built from 14 residues. V was shortened by 9 bases and J by 0 bases, with 15 bases between the two germline ends. Germline CDR1 and CDR2: SGHTA and FQGNSA. Primers included in the PCR were 60 Vbeta and 13 Jbeta primers. The authors' processing: Roughly 10 million shared chains were among around 80 million unique TCR beta chains counted in a later analysis. TCRdb's copy holds only in-frame clones and misses some; the assay was immunoSEQ multiplex PCR. D and trimming were read from the DNA, whereas the V and J calls and clone size are those reported in that table. The profile covers some 170,000 clones, with 79% appearing a single time and roughly 2% taken by the ten largest.

The sample consisted of PBMCs. The chain links TRBV7-2 to TRBJ2-7; the D gene is possibly TRBD2 (5 bases). The origin of this receptor is a man aged 35-49 years in good health and CMV-seronegative. The CDR3 loop is CASGIGRVSYEQYF. For the CDR3, the DNA is TGTGCCAGTGGAATTGGGCGGGTCTCCTACGAGCAGTACTTC.